This T cell receptor beta chain is drawn from a study of T-cell reconstitution after alpha-beta-depleted transplantation in children. Study observations and caveats: Roughly two months post-transplant, alpha-beta T cells reportedly originated from several hundred graft clones that had expanded. Recipient T cells and thymic progenitors that survived were the source of the high TCRbeta diversity seen at day 60 in some patients.

CDR1 DFQATT and CDR2 SNEGSKA come from the germline V gene (reference sequence). This CDR3 contains 14 residues. V was clipped by 3 bases and J by 3 bases; unmatched bases: 7. The authors prepared the TCRbeta library with unique molecular identifiers. TCRdb processed the PCR reads anew with MiXCR; each CDR3 protein has one entry. The table shows roughly 340,000 distinct CDR3 sequences, with 16% occurring only once. Comment on this clonotype: Its specificity is not known.

Source: PBMCs, mostly from graft donor cells, taken 360 days after TCRalphabeta/CD19-depleted stem cell transplant. The V and J genes are TRBV20-1 and TRBJ2-7; 8 nucleotides agree with TRBD2. The source of this sequence is a male patient aged 2-15 years who had a stem cell transplant for acute lymphoblastic leukemia, so the T cells may come from the graft donor. The CDR3, as DNA: TGCAGTGCTAGTAGGTCTGCGGGGGGCTACGAGCAGTACTTC. It yields the protein CSASRSAGGYEQYF.